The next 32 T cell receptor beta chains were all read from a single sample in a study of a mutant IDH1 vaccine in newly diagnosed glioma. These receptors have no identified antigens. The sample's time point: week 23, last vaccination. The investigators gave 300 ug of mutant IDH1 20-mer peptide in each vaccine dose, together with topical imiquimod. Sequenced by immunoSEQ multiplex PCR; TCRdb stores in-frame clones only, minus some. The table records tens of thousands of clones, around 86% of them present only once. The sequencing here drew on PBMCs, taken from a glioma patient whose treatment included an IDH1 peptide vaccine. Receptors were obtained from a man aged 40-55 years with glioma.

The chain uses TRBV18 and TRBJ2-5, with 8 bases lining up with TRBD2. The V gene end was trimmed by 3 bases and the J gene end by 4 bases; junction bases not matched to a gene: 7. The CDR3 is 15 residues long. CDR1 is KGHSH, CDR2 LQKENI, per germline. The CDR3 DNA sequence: TGTGCCAGCTCACCTCAATTAGCGGGACGAGAGACCCAGTACTTC. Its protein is CASSPQLAGRETQYF. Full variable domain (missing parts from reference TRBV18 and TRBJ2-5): NAGVMQNPRHLVRRRGQEARLRCSPMKGHSHVYWYRQLPEEGLKFMVYLQKENIIDESGMPKERFSAEFPKEGPSILRIQQVVRGDSAAYFCASSPQLAGRETQYFGPGTRLLVL.

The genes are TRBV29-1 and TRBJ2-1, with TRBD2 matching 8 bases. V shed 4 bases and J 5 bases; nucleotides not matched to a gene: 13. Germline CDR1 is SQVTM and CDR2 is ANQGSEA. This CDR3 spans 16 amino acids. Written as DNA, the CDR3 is TGCAGCGTTGTTCCGTTTTTAAGCGGGAGTAACAATGAGCAGTTCTTC. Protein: CSVVPFLSGSNNEQFF.

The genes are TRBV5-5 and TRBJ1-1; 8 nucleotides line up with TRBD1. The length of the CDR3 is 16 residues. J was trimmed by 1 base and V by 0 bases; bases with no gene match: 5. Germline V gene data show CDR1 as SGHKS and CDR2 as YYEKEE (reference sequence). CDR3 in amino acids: CASSLGTGFGNTEAFF. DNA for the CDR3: TGTGCCAGCAGCTTGGGGACAGGGTTTGGGAACACTGAAGCTTTCTTT.

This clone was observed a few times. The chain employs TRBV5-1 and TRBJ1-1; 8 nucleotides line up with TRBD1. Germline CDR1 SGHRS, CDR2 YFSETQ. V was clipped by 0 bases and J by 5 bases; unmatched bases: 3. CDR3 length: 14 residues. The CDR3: CASSLEQGGTEAFF. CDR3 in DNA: TGCGCCAGCAGCTTGGAACAGGGGGGGACTGAAGCTTTCTTT. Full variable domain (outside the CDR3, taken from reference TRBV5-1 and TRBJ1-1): KAGVTQTPRYLIKTRGQQVTLSCSPISGHRSVSWYQQTPGQGLQFLFEYFSETQRNKGNFPGRFSGRQFSNSRSEMNVSTLELGDSALYLCASSLEQGGTEAFFGQGTRLTVV.

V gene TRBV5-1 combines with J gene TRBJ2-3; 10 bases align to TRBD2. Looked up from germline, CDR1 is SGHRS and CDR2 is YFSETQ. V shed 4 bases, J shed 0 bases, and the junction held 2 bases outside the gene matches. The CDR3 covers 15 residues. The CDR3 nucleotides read TGCGCCAGCAGCGCGACTAGCGGGAGCACAGATACGCAGTATTTT. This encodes CASSATSGSTDTQYF.

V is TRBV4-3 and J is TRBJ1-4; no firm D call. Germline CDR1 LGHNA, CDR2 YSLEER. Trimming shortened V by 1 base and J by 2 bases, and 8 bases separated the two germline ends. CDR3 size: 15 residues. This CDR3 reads CASSQARPTNEKLFF. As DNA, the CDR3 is TGCGCCAGCAGCCAAGCTAGACCTACTAATGAAAAACTGTTTTTT.

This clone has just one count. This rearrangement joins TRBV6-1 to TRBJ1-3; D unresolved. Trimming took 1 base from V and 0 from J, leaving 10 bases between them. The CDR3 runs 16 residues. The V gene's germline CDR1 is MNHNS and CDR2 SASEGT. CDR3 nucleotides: TGTGCCAGCAGTGAAGAGGAGCACCTCTCTGGAAACACCATATATTTT. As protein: CASSEEEHLSGNTIYF.

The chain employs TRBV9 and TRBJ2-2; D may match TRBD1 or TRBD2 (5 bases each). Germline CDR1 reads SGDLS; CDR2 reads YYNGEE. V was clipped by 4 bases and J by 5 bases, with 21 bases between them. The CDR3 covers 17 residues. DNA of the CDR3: TGTGCCAGCAGCTCACGGCAGGGAGACCTTGGGACCGGGGAGCTGTTTTTT. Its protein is CASSSRQGDLGTGELFF.

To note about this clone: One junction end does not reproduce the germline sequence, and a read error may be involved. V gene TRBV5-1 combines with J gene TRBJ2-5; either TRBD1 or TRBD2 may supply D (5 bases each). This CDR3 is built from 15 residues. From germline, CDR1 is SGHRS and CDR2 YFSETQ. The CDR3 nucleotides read TGCGCCAGCACCTTGGGACCGACCCGCCAAGAGACCCAGTACTTC. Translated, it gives CASTLGPTRQETQYF.

The CDR3 region has the DNA TGTGCCAGCAGCTTAGCCCAAGCGGGACTAGCGGGAGGCGCCTACGAGCAGTACTTC. The encoded protein is CASSLAQAGLAGGAYEQYF. The rearrangement uses TRBV7-8 and TRBJ2-7; 15 bases match TRBD2. The CDR3 length is 19 residues. Per germline, CDR1 SGHVS and CDR2 FQNEAQ. V dropped 0 bases and J dropped 2; count of bases not matched to a gene: 8.

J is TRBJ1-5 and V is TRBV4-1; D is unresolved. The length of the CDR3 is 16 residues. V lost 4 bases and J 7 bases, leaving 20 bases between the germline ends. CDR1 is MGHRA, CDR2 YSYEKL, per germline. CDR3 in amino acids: CASSPTVDPTKQPQHF. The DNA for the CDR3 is TGCGCCAGCAGCCCCACAGTTGACCCCACCAAGCAGCCCCAGCATTTT.

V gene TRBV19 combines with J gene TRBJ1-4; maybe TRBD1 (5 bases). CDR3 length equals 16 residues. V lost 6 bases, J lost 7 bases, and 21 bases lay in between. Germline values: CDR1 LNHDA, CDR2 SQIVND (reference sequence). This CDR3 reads CASRWGSAPRAEKLFF. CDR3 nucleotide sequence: TGTGCCAGTAGATGGGGGTCCGCTCCAAGGGCTGAAAAACTGTTTTTT.

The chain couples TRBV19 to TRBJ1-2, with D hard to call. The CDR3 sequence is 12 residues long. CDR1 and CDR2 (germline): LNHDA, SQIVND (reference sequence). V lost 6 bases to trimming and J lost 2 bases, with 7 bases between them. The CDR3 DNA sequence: TGTGCCAGTAGGGTAGCAAACTATGGCTACACCTTC. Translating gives CASRVANYGYTF. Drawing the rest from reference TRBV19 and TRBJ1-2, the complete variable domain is DGGITQSPKYLFRKEGQNVTLSCEQNLNHDAMYWYRQDPGQGLRLIYYSQIVNDFQKGDIAEGYSVSREKKESFPLTVTSAQKNPTAFYLCASRVANYGYTFGSGTRLTVV.

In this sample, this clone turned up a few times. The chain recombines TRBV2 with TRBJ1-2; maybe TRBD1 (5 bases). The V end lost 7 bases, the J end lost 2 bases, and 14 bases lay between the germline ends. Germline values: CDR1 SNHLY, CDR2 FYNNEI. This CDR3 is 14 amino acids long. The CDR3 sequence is CASIFRDSNYGYTF. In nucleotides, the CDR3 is TGTGCCAGCATTTTCCGCGACAGCAACTATGGCTACACCTTC.

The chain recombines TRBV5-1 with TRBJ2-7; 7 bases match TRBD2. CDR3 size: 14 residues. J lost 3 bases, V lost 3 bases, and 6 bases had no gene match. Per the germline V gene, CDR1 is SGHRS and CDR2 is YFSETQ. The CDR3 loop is CASSSQTSSYEQYF. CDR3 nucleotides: TGCGCCAGCAGCTCCCAGACTAGCAGCTACGAGCAGTACTTC. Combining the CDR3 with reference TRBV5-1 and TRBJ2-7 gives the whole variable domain KAGVTQTPRYLIKTRGQQVTLSCSPISGHRSVSWYQQTPGQGLQFLFEYFSETQRNKGNFPGRFSGRQFSNSRSEMNVSTLELGDSALYLCASSSQTSSYEQYFGPGTRLTVT.

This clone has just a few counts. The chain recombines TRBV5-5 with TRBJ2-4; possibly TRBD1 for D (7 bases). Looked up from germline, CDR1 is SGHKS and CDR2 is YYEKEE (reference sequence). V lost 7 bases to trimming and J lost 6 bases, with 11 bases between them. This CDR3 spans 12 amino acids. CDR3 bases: TGTGCCAGCGACCAGGGGGGAAACATTCAGTACTTC. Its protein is CASDQGGNIQYF.

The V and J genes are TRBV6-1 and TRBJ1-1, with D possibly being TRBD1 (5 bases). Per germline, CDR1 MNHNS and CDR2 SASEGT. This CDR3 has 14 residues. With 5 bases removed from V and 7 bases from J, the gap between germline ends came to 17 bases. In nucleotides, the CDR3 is TGTGCCAGCAGTAAATCTGACAGAGCTTTTGAAGCTTTCTTT. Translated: CASSKSDRAFEAFF.

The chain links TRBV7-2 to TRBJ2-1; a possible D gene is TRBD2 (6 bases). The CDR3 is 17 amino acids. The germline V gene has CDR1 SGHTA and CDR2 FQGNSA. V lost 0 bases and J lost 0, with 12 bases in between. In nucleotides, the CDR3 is TGTGCCAGCAGCTTAGCGCATGGGGGGAGCTCCTACAATGAGCAGTTCTTC. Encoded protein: CASSLAHGGSSYNEQFF.

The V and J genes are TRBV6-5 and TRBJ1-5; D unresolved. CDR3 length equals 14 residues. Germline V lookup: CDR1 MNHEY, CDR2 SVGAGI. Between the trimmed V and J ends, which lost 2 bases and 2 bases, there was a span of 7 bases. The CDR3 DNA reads TGTGCCAGCAGTTACCCTCAGGGCAATCAGCCCCAGCATTTT. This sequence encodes CASSYPQGNQPQHF.

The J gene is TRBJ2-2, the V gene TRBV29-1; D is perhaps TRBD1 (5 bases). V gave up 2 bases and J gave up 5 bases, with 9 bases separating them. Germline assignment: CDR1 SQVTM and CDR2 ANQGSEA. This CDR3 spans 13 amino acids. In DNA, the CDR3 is TGCAGCGTTGAACAGGGTGGAACCGGGGAGCTGTTTTTT. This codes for CSVEQGGTGELFF.

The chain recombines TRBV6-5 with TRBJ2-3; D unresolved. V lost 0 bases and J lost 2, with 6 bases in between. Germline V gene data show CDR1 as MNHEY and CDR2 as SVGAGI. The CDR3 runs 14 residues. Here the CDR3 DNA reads TGTGCCAGCAGTTACTCGGAAGTCACAGATACGCAGTATTTT. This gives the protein CASSYSEVTDTQYF.

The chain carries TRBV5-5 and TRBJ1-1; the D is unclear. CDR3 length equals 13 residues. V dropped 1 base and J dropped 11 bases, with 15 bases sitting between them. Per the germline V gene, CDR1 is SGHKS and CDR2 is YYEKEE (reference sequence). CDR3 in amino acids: CASSLRAGDYAFF. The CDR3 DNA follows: TGTGCCAGCAGCTTGAGGGCAGGAGATTATGCTTTCTTT. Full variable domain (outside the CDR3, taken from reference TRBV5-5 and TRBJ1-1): DAGVTQSPTHLIKTRGQQVTLRCSPISGHKSVSWYQQVLGQGPQFIFQYYEKEERGRGNFPDRFSARQFPNYSSELNVNALLLGDSALYLCASSLRAGDYAFFGQGTRLTVV.

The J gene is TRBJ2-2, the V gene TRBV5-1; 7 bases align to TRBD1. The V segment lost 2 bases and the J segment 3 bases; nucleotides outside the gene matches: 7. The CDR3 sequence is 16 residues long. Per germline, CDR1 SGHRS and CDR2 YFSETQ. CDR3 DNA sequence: TGCGCCAGCAGCTTAGGCAGGGGGTCGTACACCGGGGAGCTGTTTTTT. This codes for CASSLGRGSYTGELFF.

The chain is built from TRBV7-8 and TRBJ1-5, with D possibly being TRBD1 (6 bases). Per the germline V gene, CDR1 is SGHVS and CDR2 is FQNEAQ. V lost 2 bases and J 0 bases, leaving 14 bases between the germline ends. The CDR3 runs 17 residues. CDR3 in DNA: TGTGCCAGCAGCTTAACAACAGGGACCATTAGCAATCAGCCCCAGCATTTT. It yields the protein CASSLTTGTISNQPQHF.

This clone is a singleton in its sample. The CDR3 DNA follows: TGTGCCAGCAGCGACACTAGCGGGGTCGGGGAGCTGTTTTTT. Amino acid sequence: CASSDTSGVGELFF. This chain connects TRBV7-9 to TRBJ2-2, with TRBD2 matching 10 bases. The CDR3 runs to 14 residues. Germline V gene data show CDR1 as SEHNR and CDR2 as FQNEAQ (reference sequence). Unmatched junction bases numbered 4, after V lost 5 bases and J lost 7 bases.

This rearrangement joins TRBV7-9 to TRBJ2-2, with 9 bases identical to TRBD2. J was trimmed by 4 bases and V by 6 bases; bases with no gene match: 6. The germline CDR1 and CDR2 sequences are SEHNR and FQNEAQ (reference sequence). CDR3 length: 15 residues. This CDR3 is CASRGSSGITGELFF. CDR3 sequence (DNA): TGTGCCAGCAGGGGGTCTAGCGGGATCACCGGGGAGCTGTTTTTT.

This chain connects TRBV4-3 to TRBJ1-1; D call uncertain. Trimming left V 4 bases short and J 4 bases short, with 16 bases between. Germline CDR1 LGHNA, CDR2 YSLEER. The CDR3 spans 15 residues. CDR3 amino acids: CASSPVVAYGTEAFF. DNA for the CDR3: TGCGCCAGCAGCCCGGTGGTGGCTTATGGCACTGAAGCTTTCTTT.

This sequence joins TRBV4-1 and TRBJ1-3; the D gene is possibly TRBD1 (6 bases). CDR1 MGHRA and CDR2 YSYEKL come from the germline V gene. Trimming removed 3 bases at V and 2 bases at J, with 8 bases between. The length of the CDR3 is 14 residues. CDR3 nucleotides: TGCGCCAGCAGCCACCCAGGGGCTGGAAACACCATATATTTT. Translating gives CASSHPGAGNTIYF.

In nucleotides, the CDR3 is TGCGCCAGCAGCCAAGGAGGCCAACGTAATGAAAAACTGTTTTTT. Its protein product is CASSQGGQRNEKLFF. The chain is built from TRBV4-1 and TRBJ1-4; no reliable D call. CDR3 size: 15 residues. Deletions cut 1 base from V and 4 bases from J, with 10 bases between. Germline lookup yields CDR1 MGHRA and CDR2 YSYEKL.

The CDR3 DNA sequence: TGCAGCGTTTTAGGGACAGCCAACGAGCAGTACTTC. It is translated as CSVLGTANEQYF. The V call is TRBV29-1, the J call TRBJ2-7, with 7 bases aligning to TRBD1. CDR3 length equals 12 residues. Germline V CDR1 and CDR2: SQVTM, ANQGSEA. Unmatched junction bases numbered 6, after V lost 5 bases and J lost 5 bases.

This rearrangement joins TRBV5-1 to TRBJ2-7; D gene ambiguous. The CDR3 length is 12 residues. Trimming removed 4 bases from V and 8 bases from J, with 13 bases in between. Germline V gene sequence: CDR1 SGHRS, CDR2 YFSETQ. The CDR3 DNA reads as TGCGCCAGCAGCACGGACGGCGGAAAGCAGTACTTC. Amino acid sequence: CASSTDGGKQYF.

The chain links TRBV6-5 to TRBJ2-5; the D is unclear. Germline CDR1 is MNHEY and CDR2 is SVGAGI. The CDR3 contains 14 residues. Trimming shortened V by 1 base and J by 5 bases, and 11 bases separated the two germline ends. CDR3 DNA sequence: TGTGCCAGCAGTTACTATCCGGGTAGGGAGACCCAGTACTTC. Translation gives CASSYYPGRETQYF.